These 20 T cell receptor beta chains share one sample of origin, sequenced in a study of ipilimumab plus nivolumab after autologous stem cell transplantation. The protocol was immunoSEQ multiplex PCR, while the TCRdb copy is restricted to in-frame clones and leaves out a portion. There are approximately 10,000 clones in the sample; 78% occur only once, and just over 8% lies in the top ten. The sequenced sample was PBMCs, obtained in a trial of ipilimumab plus nivolumab as post-transplant consolidation. These receptors originate from a male donor with diffuse large B-cell lymphoma.

The chain couples TRBV28 to TRBJ2-3; D gene unclear. V lost 4 bases and J lost 5, with 7 bases in between. Germline CDR1 MDHEN, CDR2 SYDVKM. The CDR3 length is 12 residues. CDR3 sequence reads: CASSSGRDTQYF. In DNA form, the CDR3 reads TGTGCCAGCAGTTCCGGTCGAGATACGCAGTATTTT.

The V gene is TRBV9, the J gene TRBJ1-6, with D possibly matching TRBD1 (5 bases). Trimming left V 3 bases short and J 6 bases short, with 7 bases between. The CDR3 consists of 13 residues. The germline V gene has CDR1 SGDLS and CDR2 YYNGEE. CDR3 sequence reads: CASSGQFNSPLHF. CDR3 coding DNA: TGTGCCAGCAGCGGACAGTTTAATTCACCCCTCCACTTT. Full variable domain (missing parts from reference TRBV9 and TRBJ1-6): DSGVTQTPKHLITATGQRVTLRCSPRSGDLSVYWYQQSLDQGLQFLIQYYNGEERAKGNILERFSAQQFPDLHSELNLSSLELGDSALYFCASSGQFNSPLHFGNGTRLTVT.

There are a few counts of this clone. The chain joins TRBV27 to TRBJ2-1; 8 bases match TRBD1. V lost 5 bases and J lost 13; bases outside the gene matches: 10. Germline-derived CDR1 and CDR2 are MNHEY and SMNVEV (reference sequence). The CDR3 is 13 residues long. The CDR3 DNA sequence: TGTGCCAGCAGTGTTAGACAGGGGTCGTTCCAGTTCTTC. It specifies CASSVRQGSFQFF.

A remark on this clone: The same CDR3 arises from other DNA sequences in this sample as well. The genes are TRBV28 and TRBJ2-1, with D hard to call. The CDR3 consists of 15 residues. V dropped 7 bases and J dropped 5 bases, with 18 bases sitting between them. Germline CDR1 reads MDHEN; CDR2 reads SYDVKM. The DNA of the CDR3 is TGTGCCAGCATCGACATGGGCAGCACACACAATGAGCAGTTCTTC. Translation gives CASIDMGSTHNEQFF.

CDR3 loop: CASSVFGTGESGTEAFF. CDR3 DNA: TGTGCCAGCAGCGTATTCGGGACAGGGGAAAGCGGCACTGAAGCTTTCTTT. V and J are TRBV9 and TRBJ1-1, with 10 bases aligning to TRBD1. The CDR3 extends over 17 amino acids. Germline-derived CDR1 and CDR2 are SGDLS and YYNGEE. The ends lost 1 base at V and 4 bases at J; junction bases unmatched: 10.

This rearrangement joins TRBV9 to TRBJ1-1, with D perhaps matching TRBD1 (6 bases). Germline CDR1 reads SGDLS; CDR2 reads YYNGEE. The CDR3 contains 15 residues. With 2 bases removed from V and 1 base from J, the gap between germline ends came to 12 bases. The CDR3 sequence: CASSVLQGGNTEAFF. The CDR3 nucleotides are TGTGCCAGCAGCGTCCTACAGGGAGGGAACACTGAAGCTTTCTTT.

Only a few counts were recorded for this clone. The CDR3 protein is CASSPLYQLGYGYTF. The DNA for the CDR3 is TGTGCCAGCTCACCACTATATCAACTAGGCTATGGCTACACCTTC. The chain is built from TRBV18 and TRBJ1-2; D is uncertain. The CDR3 is 15 residues long. V lost 1 base to trimming and J lost 4 bases, with 13 bases between them. CDR1 is KGHSH, CDR2 LQKENI, per germline.

This clone has more than one count but fewer than ten. J is TRBJ2-7 and V is TRBV7-9; 7 positions match TRBD2. Trimming at V came to 5 bases and at J to 2 bases, leaving 3 bases not matched to a gene. There are 13 residues in the CDR3. Germline CDR1 SEHNR, CDR2 FQNEAQ (reference sequence). The CDR3 loop reads CASSTSVTYEQYF. The CDR3 region has the DNA TGTGCCAGCAGCACTAGCGTAACCTACGAGCAGTACTTC.

The chain uses TRBV27 and TRBJ2-5; tentative D call: TRBD2 (7 bases). Looked up from germline, CDR1 is MNHEY and CDR2 is SMNVEV (reference sequence). The CDR3 length is 15 residues. The germline V and J ends were trimmed by 0 bases and 10 bases, with 18 bases remaining between them. CDR3 sequence: CASSLSGPRGGGQYF. Written as DNA, the CDR3 is TGTGCCAGCAGTTTATCGGGGCCGAGGGGGGGTGGCCAGTACTTC.

The chain is built from TRBV7-9 and TRBJ2-4, with D unclear. Germline V gene sequence: CDR1 SEHNR, CDR2 FQNEAQ (reference sequence). Trimming left V 3 bases short and J 2 bases short, with 11 bases between. This CDR3 has 15 residues. The CDR3 loop reads CASSFARSTKNIQYF. CDR3 nucleotide sequence: TGTGCCAGCAGCTTTGCACGCTCCACCAAAAACATTCAGTACTTC.

The chain is built from TRBV5-1 and TRBJ1-1; no clear D gene. The CDR3 has 13 residues. Trimming cost V 2 bases and J 1 base, with 6 bases left between them. Germline CDR1 and CDR2: SGHRS and YFSETQ. CDR3 sequence: CASSLNRNTEAFF. Written as DNA, the CDR3 is TGCGCCAGCAGCTTAAATCGGAACACTGAAGCTTTCTTT.

The rearrangement links TRBV2 to TRBJ2-3, with 9 bases fitting TRBD1. Germline CDR1 is SNHLY and CDR2 is FYNNEI. This CDR3 has 17 residues. The V segment lost 6 bases and the J segment 1 base; nucleotides outside the gene matches: 11. This CDR3 is CASRPTGGQGRTDTQYF. The CDR3 region has the DNA TGTGCCAGCAGACCCACGGGTGGACAGGGGCGCACAGATACGCAGTATTTT.

V and J are TRBV14 and TRBJ2-1, with D possibly being TRBD1 (6 bases). The CDR3 contains 13 residues. In germline, CDR1 is SGHDN, CDR2 FVKESK. V was trimmed by 1 base and J by 8 bases, leaving 9 bases between them. CDR3 in amino acids: CASSQVAGDEQFF. In DNA, the CDR3 is TGTGCCAGCAGCCAAGTAGCAGGGGATGAGCAGTTCTTC. The full variable domain, rest sourced from reference TRBV14 and TRBJ2-1, is EAGVTQFPSHSVIEKGQTVTLRCDPISGHDNLYWYRRVMGKEIKFLLHFVKESKQDESGMPNNRFLAERTGGTYSTLKVQPAELEDSGVYFCASSQVAGDEQFFGPGTRLTVL.

The rearrangement joins TRBV6-5 to TRBJ1-1; D uncertain. The CDR3 consists of 12 residues. V shed 8 bases and J shed 10 bases, with 17 bases lying between them. CDR1 is MNHEY, CDR2 SVGAGI, per germline. The CDR3 coding sequence is TGTGCCAGCGGAGAAGAGGGAATTGGAGCTTTCTTT. This gives the protein CASGEEGIGAFF.

In its sample, this clone was seen a few times. The chain links TRBV30 to TRBJ2-1; D remains ambiguous. The CDR3 has 12 residues. Looked up from germline, CDR1 is GTSNPN and CDR2 is SVGIG (reference sequence). V lost 2 bases and J 10 bases, leaving 12 bases between the germline ends. CDR3 protein: CAWSIVVREQFF. CDR3 nucleotide sequence: TGTGCCTGGAGTATAGTAGTTCGCGAGCAGTTCTTC.

The genes are TRBV6-1 and TRBJ1-1, with unresolved D. This CDR3 is built from 13 residues. Germline CDR1 is MNHNS and CDR2 is SASEGT. V was shortened by 5 bases and J by 4 bases, with 11 bases between the two germline ends. The CDR3 is CASSRVTGTEAFF. CDR3 coding DNA: TGTGCCAGCAGTAGGGTGACTGGCACTGAAGCTTTCTTT.

This clone was seen just once. The V and J genes are TRBV6-1 and TRBJ2-7; the D gene could be TRBD1 or TRBD2 (6 bases each). CDR3 length: 14 residues. Germline assignment: CDR1 MNHNS and CDR2 SASEGT. Between the trimmed V and J ends, which lost 11 bases and 2 bases, there was a span of 19 bases. The CDR3 loop reads CACHEGGRAYEQYF. The CDR3 DNA is TGTGCCTGCCACGAAGGGGGGCGAGCCTACGAGCAGTACTTC.

This clone was counted a few times. The rearrangement joins TRBV4-3 to TRBJ2-7; 8 nucleotides align to TRBD1. V dropped 4 bases and J dropped 0; count of bases not matched to a gene: 2. Germline assignment: CDR1 LGHNA and CDR2 YSLEER. There are 14 residues in the CDR3. CDR3 sequence (DNA): TGCGCCAGCAGCCTAGGACAGGGCTCCTACGAGCAGTACTTC. Protein product: CASSLGQGSYEQYF.

The V call is TRBV7-8, the J call TRBJ1-1; no clear D. The CDR3 runs 15 residues. The V gene lost 5 bases and the J gene lost 1 base, with 14 bases spanning the gap. Germline V gene lookup returns CDR1 SGHVS and CDR2 FQNEAQ. CDR3 protein: CASSPSRWGNTEAFF. Here the CDR3 DNA reads TGTGCCAGCAGCCCCAGTCGATGGGGGAACACTGAAGCTTTCTTT. The full variable domain, rest sourced from reference TRBV7-8 and TRBJ1-1, is GAGVSQSPRYKVAKRGQDVALRCDPISGHVSLFWYQQALGQGPEFLTYFQNEAQLDKSGLPSDRFFAERPEGSVSTLKIQRTQQEDSAVYLCASSPSRWGNTEAFFGQGTRLTVV.

The rearrangement links TRBV28 to TRBJ2-5; either TRBD1 or TRBD2 may supply D (5 bases each). Looked up from germline, CDR1 is MDHEN and CDR2 is SYDVKM. CDR3 length: 14 residues. Deletions cut 2 bases from V and 1 base from J, with 8 bases between. The CDR3 sequence: CASSLGGRQETQYF. As DNA, the CDR3 is TGTGCCAGCAGTTTAGGGGGACGCCAAGAGACCCAGTACTTC.